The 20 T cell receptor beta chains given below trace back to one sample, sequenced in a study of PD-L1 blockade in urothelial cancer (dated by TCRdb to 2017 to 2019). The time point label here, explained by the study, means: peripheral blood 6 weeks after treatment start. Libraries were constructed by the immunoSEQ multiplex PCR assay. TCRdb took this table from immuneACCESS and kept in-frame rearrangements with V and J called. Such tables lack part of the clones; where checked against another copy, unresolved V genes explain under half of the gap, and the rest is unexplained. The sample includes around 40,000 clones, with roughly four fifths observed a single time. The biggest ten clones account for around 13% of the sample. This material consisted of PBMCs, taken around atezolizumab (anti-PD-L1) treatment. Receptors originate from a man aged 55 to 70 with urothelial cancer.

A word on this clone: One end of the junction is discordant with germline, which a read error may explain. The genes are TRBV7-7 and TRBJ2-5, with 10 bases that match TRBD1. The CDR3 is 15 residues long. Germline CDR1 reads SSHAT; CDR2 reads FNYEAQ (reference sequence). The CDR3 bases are TGTGCTAGCAGCTCGGGACAGGGGAATCAGGAGACCCAGTACTTC. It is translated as CASSSGQGNQETQYF.

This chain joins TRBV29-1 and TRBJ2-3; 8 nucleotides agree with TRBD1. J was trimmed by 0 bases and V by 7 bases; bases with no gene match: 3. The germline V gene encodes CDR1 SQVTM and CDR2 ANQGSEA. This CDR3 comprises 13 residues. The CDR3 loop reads CSETGDSTDTQYF. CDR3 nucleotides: TGCAGCGAGACAGGGGATAGCACAGATACGCAGTATTTT.

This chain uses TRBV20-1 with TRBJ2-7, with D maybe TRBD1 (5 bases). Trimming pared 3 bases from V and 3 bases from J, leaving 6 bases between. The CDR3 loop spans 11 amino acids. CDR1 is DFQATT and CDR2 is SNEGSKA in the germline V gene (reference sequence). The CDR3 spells CSARQGYEQYF. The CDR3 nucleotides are TGCAGTGCTAGGCAGGGCTACGAGCAGTACTTC.

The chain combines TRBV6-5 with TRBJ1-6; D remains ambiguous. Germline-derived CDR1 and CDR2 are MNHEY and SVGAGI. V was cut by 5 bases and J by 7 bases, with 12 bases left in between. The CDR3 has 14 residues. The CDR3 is CASSVGGRNSPLHF. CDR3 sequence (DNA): TGTGCCAGCAGTGTGGGAGGCAGAAATTCACCCCTCCACTTT.

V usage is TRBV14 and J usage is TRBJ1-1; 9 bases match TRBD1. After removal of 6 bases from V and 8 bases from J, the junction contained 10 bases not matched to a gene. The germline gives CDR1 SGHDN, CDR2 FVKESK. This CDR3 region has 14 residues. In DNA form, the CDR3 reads TGTGCCAGCAGTCCCTTAGGACAGGGGTTGGAAGCTTTCTTT. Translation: CASSPLGQGLEAFF. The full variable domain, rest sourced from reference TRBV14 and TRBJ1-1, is EAGVTQFPSHSVIEKGQTVTLRCDPISGHDNLYWYRRVMGKEIKFLLHFVKESKQDESGMPNNRFLAERTGGTYSTLKVQPAELEDSGVYFCASSPLGQGLEAFFGQGTRLTVV.

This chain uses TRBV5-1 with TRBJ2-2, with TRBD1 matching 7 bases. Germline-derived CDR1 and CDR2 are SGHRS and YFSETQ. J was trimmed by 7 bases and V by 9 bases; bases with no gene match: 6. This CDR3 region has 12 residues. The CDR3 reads CATTTGIGELFF. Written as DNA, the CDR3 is TGCGCCACCACGACAGGGATCGGGGAGCTGTTTTTT. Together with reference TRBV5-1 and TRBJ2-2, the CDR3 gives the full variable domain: KAGVTQTPRYLIKTRGQQVTLSCSPISGHRSVSWYQQTPGQGLQFLFEYFSETQRNKGNFPGRFSGRQFSNSRSEMNVSTLELGDSALYLCATTTGIGELFFGEGSRLTVL.

The chain's CDR3 is CASSLGRVQSETQYF. CDR3 bases: TGTGCCAGCAGTTTGGGGAGGGTTCAGTCAGAGACCCAGTACTTC. This rearrangement joins TRBV28 to TRBJ2-5; 7 nucleotides agree with TRBD2. Germline V gene sequence: CDR1 MDHEN, CDR2 SYDVKM. The V gene end was trimmed by 3 bases and the J gene end by 4 bases; junction bases not matched to a gene: 8. There are 15 residues in the CDR3.

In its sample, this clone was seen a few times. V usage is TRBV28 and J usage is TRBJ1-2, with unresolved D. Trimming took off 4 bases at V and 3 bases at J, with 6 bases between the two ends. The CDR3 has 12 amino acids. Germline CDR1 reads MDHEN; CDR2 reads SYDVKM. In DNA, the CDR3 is TGTGCCAGCAGTTCCACTGACTATGGCTACACCTTC. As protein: CASSSTDYGYTF.

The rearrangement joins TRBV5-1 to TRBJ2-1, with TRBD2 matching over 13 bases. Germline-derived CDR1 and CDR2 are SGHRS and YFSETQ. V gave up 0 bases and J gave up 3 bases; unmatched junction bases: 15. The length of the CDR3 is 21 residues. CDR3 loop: CASSLEPGTSGAVYVYNEQFF. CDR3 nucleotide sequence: TGCGCCAGCAGCTTGGAGCCCGGGACTAGCGGGGCGGTCTACGTCTACAATGAGCAGTTCTTC.

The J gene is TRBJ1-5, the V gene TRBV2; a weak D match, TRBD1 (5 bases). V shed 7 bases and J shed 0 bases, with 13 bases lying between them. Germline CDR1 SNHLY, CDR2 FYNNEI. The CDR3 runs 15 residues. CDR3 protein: CASKETDNSNQPQHF. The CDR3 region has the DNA TGTGCCAGCAAGGAGACAGATAATAGCAATCAGCCCCAGCATTTT. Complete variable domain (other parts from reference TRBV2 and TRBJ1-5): EPEVTQTPSHQVTQMGQEVILRCVPISNHLYFYWYRQILGQKVEFLVSFYNNEISEKSEIFDDQFSVERPDGSNFTLKIRSTKLEDSAMYFCASKETDNSNQPQHFGDGTRLSIL.

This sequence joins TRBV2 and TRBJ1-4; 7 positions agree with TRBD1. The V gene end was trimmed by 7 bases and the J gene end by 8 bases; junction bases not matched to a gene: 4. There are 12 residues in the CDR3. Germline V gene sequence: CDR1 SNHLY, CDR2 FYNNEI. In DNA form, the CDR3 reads TGTGCCAGCAAGGGGGCGGAGGAAAAACTGTTTTTT. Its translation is CASKGAEEKLFF.

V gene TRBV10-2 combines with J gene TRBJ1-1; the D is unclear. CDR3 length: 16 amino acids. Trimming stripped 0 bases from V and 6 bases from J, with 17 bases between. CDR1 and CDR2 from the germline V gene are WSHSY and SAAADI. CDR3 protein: CASSESRGGMVAEAFF. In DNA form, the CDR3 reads TGCGCCAGCAGTGAGTCCCGGGGTGGGATGGTCGCTGAAGCTTTCTTT.

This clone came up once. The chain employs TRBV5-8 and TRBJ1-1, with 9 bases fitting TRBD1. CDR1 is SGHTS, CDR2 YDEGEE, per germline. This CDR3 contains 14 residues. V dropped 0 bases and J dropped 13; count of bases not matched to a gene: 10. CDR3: CASSLAQGAGRGFF. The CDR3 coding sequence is TGTGCCAGCAGCTTGGCACAGGGGGCAGGACGTGGTTTCTTT. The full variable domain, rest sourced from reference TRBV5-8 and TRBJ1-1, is EAGVTQSPTHLIKTRGQQATLRCSPISGHTSVYWYQQALGLGLQFLLWYDEGEERNRGNFPPRFSGRQFPNYSSELNVNALELEDSALYLCASSLAQGAGRGFFGQGTRLTVV.

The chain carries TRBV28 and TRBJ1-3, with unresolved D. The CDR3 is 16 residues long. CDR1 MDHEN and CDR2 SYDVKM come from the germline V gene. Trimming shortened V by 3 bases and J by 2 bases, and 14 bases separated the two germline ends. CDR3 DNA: TGTGCCAGCAGTTTGCAGGATCGCCCCGCTGGAAACACCATATATTTT. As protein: CASSLQDRPAGNTIYF. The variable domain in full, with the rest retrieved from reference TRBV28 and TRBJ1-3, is DVKVTQSSRYLVKRTGEKVFLECVQDMDHENMFWYRQDPGLGLRLIYFSYDVKMKEKGDIPEGYSVSREKKERFSLILESASTNQTSMYLCASSLQDRPAGNTIYFGEGSWLTVV.

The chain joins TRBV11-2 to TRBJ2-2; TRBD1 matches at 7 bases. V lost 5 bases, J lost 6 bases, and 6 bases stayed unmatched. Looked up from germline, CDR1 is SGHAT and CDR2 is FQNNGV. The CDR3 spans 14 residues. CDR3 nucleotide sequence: TGTGCCAGCAGCCCAAGGACAGGCGCCGGGGAGCTGTTTTTT. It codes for CASSPRTGAGELFF.

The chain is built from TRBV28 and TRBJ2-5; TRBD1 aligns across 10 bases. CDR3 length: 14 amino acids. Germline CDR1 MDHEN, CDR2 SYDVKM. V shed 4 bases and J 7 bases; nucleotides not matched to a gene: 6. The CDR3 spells CASSSAGQGVTQYF. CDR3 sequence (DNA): TGTGCCAGCAGTTCGGCAGGACAGGGGGTGACCCAGTACTTC.

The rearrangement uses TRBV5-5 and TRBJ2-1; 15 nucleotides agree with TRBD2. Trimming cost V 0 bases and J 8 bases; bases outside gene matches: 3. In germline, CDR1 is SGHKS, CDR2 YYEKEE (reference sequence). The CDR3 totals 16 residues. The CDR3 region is CASSLGTSGGAHEQFF. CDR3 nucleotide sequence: TGTGCCAGCAGCTTGGGGACTAGCGGGGGGGCCCATGAGCAGTTCTTC.

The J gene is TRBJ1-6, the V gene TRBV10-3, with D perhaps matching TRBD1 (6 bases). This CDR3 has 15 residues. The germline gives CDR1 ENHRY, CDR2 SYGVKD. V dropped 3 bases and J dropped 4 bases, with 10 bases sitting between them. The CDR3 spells CAISDRGGYNSPLHF. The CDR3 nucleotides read TGTGCCATCAGTGACAGGGGCGGTTATAATTCACCCCTCCACTTT.

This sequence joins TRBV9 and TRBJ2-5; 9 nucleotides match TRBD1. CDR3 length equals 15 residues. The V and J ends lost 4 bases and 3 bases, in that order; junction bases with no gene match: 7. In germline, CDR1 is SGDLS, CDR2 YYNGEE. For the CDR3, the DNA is TGTGCCAGCAGCTCCCTGGGGACAGGGAAAGAGACCCAGTACTTC. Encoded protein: CASSSLGTGKETQYF.

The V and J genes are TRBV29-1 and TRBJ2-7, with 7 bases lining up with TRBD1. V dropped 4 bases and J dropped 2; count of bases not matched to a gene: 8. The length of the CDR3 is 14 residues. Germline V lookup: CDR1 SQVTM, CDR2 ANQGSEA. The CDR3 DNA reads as TGCAGCGTTGGGCCACAGGGGTCGACCTACGAGCAGTACTTC. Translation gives CSVGPQGSTYEQYF.